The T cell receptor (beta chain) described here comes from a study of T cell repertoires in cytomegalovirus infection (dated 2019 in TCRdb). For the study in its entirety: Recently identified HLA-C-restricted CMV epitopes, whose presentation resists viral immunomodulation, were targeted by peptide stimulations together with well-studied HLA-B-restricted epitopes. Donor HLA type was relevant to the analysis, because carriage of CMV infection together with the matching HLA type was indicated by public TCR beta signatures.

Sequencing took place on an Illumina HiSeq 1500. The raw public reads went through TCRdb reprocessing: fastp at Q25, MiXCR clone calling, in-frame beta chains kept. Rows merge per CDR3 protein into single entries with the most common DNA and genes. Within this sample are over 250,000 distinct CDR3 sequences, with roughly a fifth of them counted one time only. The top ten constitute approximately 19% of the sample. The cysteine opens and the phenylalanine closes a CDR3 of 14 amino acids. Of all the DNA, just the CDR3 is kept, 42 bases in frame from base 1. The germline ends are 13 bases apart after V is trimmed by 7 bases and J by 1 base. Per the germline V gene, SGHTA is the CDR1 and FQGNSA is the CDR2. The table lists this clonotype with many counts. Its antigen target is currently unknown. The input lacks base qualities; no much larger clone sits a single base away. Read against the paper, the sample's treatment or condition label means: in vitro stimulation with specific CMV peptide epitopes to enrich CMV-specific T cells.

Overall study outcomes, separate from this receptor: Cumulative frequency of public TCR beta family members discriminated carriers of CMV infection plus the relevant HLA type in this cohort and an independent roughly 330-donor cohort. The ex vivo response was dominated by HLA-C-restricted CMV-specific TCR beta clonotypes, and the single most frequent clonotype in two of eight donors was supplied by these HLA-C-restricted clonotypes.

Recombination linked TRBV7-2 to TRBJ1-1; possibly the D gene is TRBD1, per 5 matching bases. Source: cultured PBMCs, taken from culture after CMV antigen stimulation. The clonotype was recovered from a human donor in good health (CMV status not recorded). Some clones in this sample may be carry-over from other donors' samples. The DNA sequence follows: TGTGCCAGCATCCGGGGAGGGGAGAACACTGAAGCTTTCTTT. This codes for CASIRGGENTEAFF.